The 3 T cell receptor beta chains below all came from one sample that was sequenced in a study of shared clonotypes between healthy human individuals. Libraries were prepared by immunoSEQ multiplex PCR; TCRdb keeps only in-frame clonotypes and omits some of them. The table records roughly 2.5 million clones, approximately 92% of them present only once. Sequencing was performed on naive CD4+ T cells sorted from blood. Indicated subset: CD45RA+ positively selected. These receptor sequences come from a man younger than 30 in good health.

This clone was seen a handful of times. This sequence joins TRBV10-3 and TRBJ1-1; TRBD1 might be the D (5 bases). This CDR3 spans 13 amino acids. Trimming removed 2 bases at V and 6 bases at J, with 10 bases between. Germline CDR1 reads ENHRY; CDR2 reads SYGVKD. The CDR3 coding sequence is TGTGCCATCAGTGAGGGGGCGAAGGCTGAAGCTTTCTTT. It encodes CAISEGAKAEAFF.

Worth noting for this clone: The sample holds other DNA sequences that translate to the same CDR3. The rearrangement links TRBV9 to TRBJ1-2; 9 nucleotides match TRBD1. The germline gives CDR1 SGDLS, CDR2 YYNGEE. This CDR3 is built from 13 residues. V was clipped by 3 bases and J by 4 bases; unmatched bases: 1. The CDR3 DNA reads as TGTGCCAGCAGCGGGGGACAGGGCTATGGCTACACCTTC. Translated, it gives CASSGGQGYGYTF.

With respect to this clone: Other DNA sequences in this specimen translate into the identical CDR3. This chain joins TRBV9 and TRBJ2-2, with 9 bases lining up with TRBD1. The V and J ends lost 0 bases and 6 bases, in that order; junction bases with no gene match: 3. The CDR3 totals 15 residues. Looked up from germline, CDR1 is SGDLS and CDR2 is YYNGEE. This CDR3 is CASSVGQGVAGELFF. CDR3 nucleotides: TGTGCCAGCAGCGTAGGACAGGGGGTGGCCGGGGAGCTGTTTTTT.